These 23 T cell receptor beta chains were all obtained from the same sample, sequenced in a study of cytomegalovirus exposure and HLA in healthy donors. 13 Jbeta primers and 60 Vbeta primers were used for the PCR. Using immunoSEQ multiplex PCR, the repertoire was profiled, and TCRdb retains in-frame clones only, with some absent. Here the sample table reports roughly 120,000 clones. Sequencing input: PBMCs. These receptors all stem from a man aged 18 to 30 in good health and CMV-seronegative.

The chain uses TRBV7-3 and TRBJ2-7; maybe TRBD1 (7 bases). Trimming shortened V by 3 bases and J by 2 bases, and 11 bases separated the two germline ends. This CDR3 is 14 amino acids long. Germline values: CDR1 SGHTA, CDR2 FQGTGA. CDR3: CASSLGGQPYEQYF. The CDR3, as DNA: TGTGCCAGCAGCTTGGGGGGACAGCCCTACGAGCAGTACTTC.

The genes are TRBV18 and TRBJ2-5; 7 bases map to TRBD1. Trimming cost V 8 bases and J 3 bases; bases outside gene matches: 6. Germline CDR1 and CDR2: KGHSH and LQKENI. This CDR3 has 13 residues. In nucleotides, the CDR3 is TGTGCCAGCAGCGGACAGGTAGAAGAGACCCAGTACTTC. Protein product: CASSGQVEETQYF.

DNA for the CDR3: TGTGCCAGCAGTTTCAATATCCCTGCCAGAGGAAACACAGATACGCAGTATTTT. Its translation is CASSFNIPARGNTDTQYF. J is TRBJ2-3 and V is TRBV27, with D unresolved. The CDR3 extends over 18 amino acids. With 3 bases removed from V and 2 bases from J, the gap between germline ends came to 21 bases. Germline lookup yields CDR1 MNHEY and CDR2 SMNVEV (reference sequence).

The chain employs TRBV2 and TRBJ2-3; D may be TRBD2 (5 bases). Trimming took off 5 bases at V and 5 bases at J, with 8 bases between the two ends. The germline gives CDR1 SNHLY, CDR2 FYNNEI. The CDR3 spans 12 residues. The CDR3 protein is CASSRTGDTQYF. Written as DNA, the CDR3 is TGTGCCAGCAGTCGGACTGGAGATACGCAGTATTTT.

The chain employs TRBV5-1 and TRBJ2-1; tentative D call: TRBD2 (6 bases). The CDR3 has 15 amino acids. Germline CDR1 reads SGHRS; CDR2 reads YFSETQ. Deletions cut 0 bases from V and 3 bases from J, with 10 bases between. CDR3 region: CASSLALASYNEQFF. The CDR3 DNA reads as TGCGCCAGCAGCTTGGCTCTAGCGAGCTACAATGAGCAGTTCTTC.

The chain couples TRBV15 to TRBJ1-5, with 12 nucleotides matching TRBD1. The germline gives CDR1 LNHNV, CDR2 YYDKDF (reference sequence). The CDR3 has 16 residues. The ends lost 0 bases at V and 7 bases at J; junction bases unmatched: 4. The CDR3 reads CATSRERGQGAQPQHF. The CDR3 DNA reads TGTGCCACCAGCAGAGAACGGGGACAGGGGGCCCAGCCCCAGCATTTT. Variable domain in full (rest from reference TRBV15 and TRBJ1-5): DAMVIQNPRYQVTQFGKPVTLSCSQTLNHNVMYWYQQKSSQAPKLLFHYYDKDFNNEADTPDNFQSRRPNTSFCFLDIRSPGLGDTAMYLCATSRERGQGAQPQHFGDGTRLSIL.

This chain uses TRBV6-1 with TRBJ1-5; D is possibly TRBD1 (5 bases). With 0 bases removed from V and 2 bases from J, the gap between germline ends came to 14 bases. CDR1 and CDR2 from the germline V gene are MNHNS and SASEGT. The CDR3 has 17 residues. Here the CDR3 reads CASSEAEGPWGNQPQHF. CDR3 coding DNA: TGTGCCAGCAGTGAAGCGGAGGGACCCTGGGGCAATCAGCCCCAGCATTTT.

The chain recombines TRBV25-1 with TRBJ2-5; perhaps TRBD2 as D (6 bases). CDR3 length: 14 residues. The V gene's germline CDR1 is MGHDK and CDR2 SYGVNS. V was pared by 1 base and J by 1 base, with 7 bases between. CDR3 DNA sequence: TGTGCCAGCAGTGAATGGGGGGTCCAAGAGACCCAGTACTTC. This codes for CASSEWGVQETQYF.

The gene calls are TRBV30 and TRBJ2-1; TRBD2 is a possible D gene (5 bases). Trimming pared 3 bases from V and 5 bases from J, leaving 5 bases between. This CDR3 has 11 amino acids. The germline V gene encodes CDR1 GTSNPN and CDR2 SVGIG (reference sequence). CDR3 in DNA: TGTGCCTGGAGGGAGGACAATGAGCAGTTCTTC. Protein product: CAWREDNEQFF. The variable domain in full, completed from reference TRBV30 and TRBJ2-1, reads SQTIHQWPATLVQPVGSPLSLECTVEGTSNPNLYWYRQAAGRGLQLLFYSVGIGQISSEVPQNLSASRPQDRQFILSSKKLLLSDSGFYLCAWREDNEQFFGPGTRLTVL.

The gene calls are TRBV28 and TRBJ2-7; D perhaps matches TRBD2 (5 bases). V dropped 6 bases and J dropped 1 base, with 10 bases sitting between them. The V gene's germline CDR1 is MDHEN and CDR2 SYDVKM. This CDR3 is 13 amino acids long. The CDR3 sequence: CASSGLRSYEQYF. The DNA for the CDR3 is TGTGCCAGCAGCGGACTGCGTTCCTACGAGCAGTACTTC.

V is TRBV5-6 and J is TRBJ2-7; 7 positions agree with TRBD2. Germline CDR1 is SGHDT and CDR2 is YYEEEE. The CDR3 is 15 residues long. Germline trimming cut 5 bases from V and 4 bases from J; bases unmatched to any gene: 12. The CDR3 here is CASSSAGRPGYEQYF. The DNA of the CDR3 is TGTGCCAGCAGTTCTGCCGGGAGGCCCGGTTACGAGCAGTACTTC.

The rearrangement links TRBV19 to TRBJ1-1; 7 bases align to TRBD1. Germline CDR1 and CDR2: LNHDA and SQIVND (reference sequence). V was pared by 7 bases and J by 4 bases, with 9 bases of the junction left unmatched. The CDR3 spans 14 residues. The CDR3 here is CASKPQGVGTEAFF. The DNA of the CDR3 is TGTGCCAGTAAACCCCAGGGGGTGGGCACTGAAGCTTTCTTT.

The chain links TRBV5-1 to TRBJ2-1; the D gene is possibly TRBD2 (6 bases). The CDR3 has 16 amino acids. The germline gives CDR1 SGHRS, CDR2 YFSETQ. V shed 2 bases and J shed 1 base, with 13 bases lying between them. In nucleotides, the CDR3 is TGCGCCAGCAGCTTCAGAGCGGGCTCTTCCTACAATGAGCAGTTCTTC. It specifies CASSFRAGSSYNEQFF.

Concerning this clone: The sample carries other DNA sequences with the same CDR3. The J gene is TRBJ1-2, the V gene TRBV29-1, with D maybe TRBD1 (6 bases). The CDR3 is made up of 11 amino acids. V lost 6 bases and J 8 bases, leaving 13 bases between the germline ends. CDR1 and CDR2 (germline): SQVTM, ANQGSEA. The CDR3 protein is CSVGGREGYTF. The DNA of the CDR3 is TGCAGCGTGGGGGGGCGGGAGGGCTACACCTTC.

The V call is TRBV19, the J call TRBJ2-1; possibly TRBD1 for D (6 bases). Trimming took 7 bases from V and 5 from J, leaving 15 bases between them. The CDR3 covers 14 residues. Germline values: CDR1 LNHDA, CDR2 SQIVND (reference sequence). Written as DNA, the CDR3 is TGTGCCAGTAAAGCTACAGGGTCCCACAATGAGCAGTTCTTC. Residues: CASKATGSHNEQFF.

The V and J genes are TRBV2 and TRBJ1-2; D is possibly TRBD1 (5 bases). The germline V and J ends were trimmed by 1 base and 2 bases, with 5 bases remaining between them. In germline, CDR1 is SNHLY, CDR2 FYNNEI. The CDR3 runs to 13 residues. This chain's CDR3 is CASSEGQNYGYTF. The CDR3 nucleotides are TGTGCCAGCAGTGAAGGACAGAACTATGGCTACACCTTC.

This sequence joins TRBV15 and TRBJ1-1, with 8 nucleotides matching TRBD1. From germline, CDR1 is LNHNV and CDR2 YYDKDF (reference sequence). Trimming took 0 bases from V and 11 from J; bases not matched to a gene: 11. The CDR3 covers 15 residues. CDR3: CATSRDRIQGAYAFF. In DNA, the CDR3 is TGTGCCACCAGCAGAGATCGGATTCAGGGGGCGTATGCTTTCTTT.

This chain joins TRBV5-1 and TRBJ2-7, with D perhaps matching TRBD2 (8 bases). Deletions cut 4 bases from V and 3 bases from J, with 26 bases between. CDR1 and CDR2 (germline): SGHRS, YFSETQ. CDR3 length: 18 residues. As DNA, the CDR3 is TGCGCCAGCAGCCGAGGGGCAGGGGGTGGTAGCGGGGTCTACGAGCAGTACTTC. As protein: CASSRGAGGGSGVYEQYF.

The CDR3 DNA reads as TGTGCCAGTAGTATTGGGCCAGGGTTGGGTACTGAAGCTTTCTTT. This translates into CASSIGPGLGTEAFF. The V call is TRBV19, the J call TRBJ1-1; TRBD1 is a possible D gene (5 bases). Germline-derived CDR1 and CDR2 are LNHDA and SQIVND (reference sequence). This CDR3 contains 15 residues. Trimming took off 3 bases at V and 5 bases at J, with 16 bases between the two ends.

The chain uses TRBV19 and TRBJ1-2; possible D gene TRBD1, 5 bases. The CDR3 covers 14 residues. The V and J ends lost 3 bases and 4 bases respectively, with 12 bases between them. Germline values: CDR1 LNHDA, CDR2 SQIVND (reference sequence). The CDR3 protein is CASSMPGGSYGYTF. CDR3 nucleotide sequence: TGTGCCAGTAGTATGCCGGGGGGGTCCTATGGCTACACCTTC.

CDR3 DNA: TGTGCCAGCACCGACTCCCCGGACAGGGGGAAAGCTTTCTTT. As protein: CASTDSPDRGKAFF. The chain joins TRBV6-4 to TRBJ1-1, with 10 bases fitting TRBD1. Per the germline V gene, CDR1 is MRHNA and CDR2 is SNTAGT. The ends lost 7 bases at V and 9 bases at J; junction bases unmatched: 11. CDR3 size: 14 residues.

The chain is built from TRBV19 and TRBJ2-1, with 7 bases aligning to TRBD2. CDR1 is LNHDA, CDR2 SQIVND, per germline (reference sequence). The CDR3 totals 13 residues. After removal of 7 bases from V and 6 bases from J, the junction contained 6 bases not matched to a gene. CDR3 amino acids: CASNRGDLNEQFF. The CDR3 bases are TGTGCCAGTAATCGGGGGGACCTCAATGAGCAGTTCTTC.

The chain employs TRBV5-1 and TRBJ1-1; a possible D gene is TRBD1 (5 bases). V was clipped by 2 bases and J by 2 bases, with 10 bases between them. This CDR3 has 14 residues. Germline V lookup: CDR1 SGHRS, CDR2 YFSETQ. The chain's CDR3 is CASSFSRANTEAFF. CDR3 coding DNA: TGCGCCAGCAGCTTTTCCAGGGCCAACACTGAAGCTTTCTTT.